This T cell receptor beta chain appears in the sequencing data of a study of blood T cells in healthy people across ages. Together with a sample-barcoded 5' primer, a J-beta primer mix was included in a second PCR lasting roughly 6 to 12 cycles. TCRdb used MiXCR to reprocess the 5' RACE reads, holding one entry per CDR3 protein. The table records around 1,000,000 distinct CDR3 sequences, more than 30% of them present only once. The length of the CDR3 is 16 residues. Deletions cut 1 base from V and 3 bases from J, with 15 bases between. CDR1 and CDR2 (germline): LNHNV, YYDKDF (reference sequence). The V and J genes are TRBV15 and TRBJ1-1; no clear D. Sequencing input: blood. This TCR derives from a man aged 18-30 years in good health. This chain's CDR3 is CATSRVRPTRDTEAFF. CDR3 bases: TGTGCCACCAGCAGAGTCCGCCCGACTCGGGACACTGAAGCTTTCTTT.